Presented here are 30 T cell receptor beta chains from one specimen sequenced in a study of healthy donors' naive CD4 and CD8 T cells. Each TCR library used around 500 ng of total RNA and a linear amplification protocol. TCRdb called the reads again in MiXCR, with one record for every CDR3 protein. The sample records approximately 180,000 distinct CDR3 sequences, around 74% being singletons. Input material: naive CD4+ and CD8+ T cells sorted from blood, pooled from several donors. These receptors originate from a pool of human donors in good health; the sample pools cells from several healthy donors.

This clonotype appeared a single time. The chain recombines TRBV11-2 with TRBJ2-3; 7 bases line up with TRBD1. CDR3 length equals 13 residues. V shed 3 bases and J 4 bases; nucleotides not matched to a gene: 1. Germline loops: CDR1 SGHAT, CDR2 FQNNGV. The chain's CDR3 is CASSFTGADTQYF. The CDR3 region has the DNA TGTGCCAGCAGCTTTACAGGGGCAGATACGCAGTATTTT.

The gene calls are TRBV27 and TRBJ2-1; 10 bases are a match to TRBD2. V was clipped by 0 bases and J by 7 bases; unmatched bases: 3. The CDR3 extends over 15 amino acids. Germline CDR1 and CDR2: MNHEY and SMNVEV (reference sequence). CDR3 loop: CASSLSLAGVNEQFF. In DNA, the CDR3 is TGTGCCAGCAGTTTATCCCTAGCGGGAGTAAATGAGCAGTTCTTC.

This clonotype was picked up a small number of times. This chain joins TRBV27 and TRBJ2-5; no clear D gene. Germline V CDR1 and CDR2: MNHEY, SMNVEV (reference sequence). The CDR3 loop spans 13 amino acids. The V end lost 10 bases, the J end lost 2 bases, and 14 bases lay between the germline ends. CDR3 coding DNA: TGTGCCACCAGAGACTGGGCGCAAGAGACCCAGTACTTC. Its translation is CATRDWAQETQYF.

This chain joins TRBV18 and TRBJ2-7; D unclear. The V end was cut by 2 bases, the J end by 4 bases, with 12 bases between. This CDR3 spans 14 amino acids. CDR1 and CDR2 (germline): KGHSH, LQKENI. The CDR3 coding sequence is TGTGCCAGCTCACCAGGGGATTTGAGGTACGAGCAGTACTTC. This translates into CASSPGDLRYEQYF.

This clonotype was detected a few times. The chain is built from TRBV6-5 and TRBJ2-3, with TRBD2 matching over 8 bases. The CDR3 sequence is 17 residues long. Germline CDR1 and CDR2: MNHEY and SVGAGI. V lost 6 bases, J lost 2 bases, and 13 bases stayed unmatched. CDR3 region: CASRTGLARISTDTQYF. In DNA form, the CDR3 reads TGTGCCAGCAGGACTGGACTAGCTCGGATATCCACAGATACGCAGTATTTT.

The DNA for the CDR3 is TGTGCTAGTGGTTTGGGGCGGGCCCTTGAAGCTTTCTTT. Translated: CASGLGRALEAFF. This chain links TRBV12-5 with TRBJ1-1; D is uncertain. The CDR3 spans 13 residues. Trimming removed 1 base from V and 7 bases from J, with 10 bases in between. Germline CDR1 reads LGHNT; CDR2 reads FRNRAP.

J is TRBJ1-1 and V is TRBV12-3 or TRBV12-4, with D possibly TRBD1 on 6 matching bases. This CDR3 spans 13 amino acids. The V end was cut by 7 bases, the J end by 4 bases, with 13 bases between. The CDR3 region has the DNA TGTGCCAGCACTACAGGGAGATTCACTGAAGCTTTCTTT. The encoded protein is CASTTGRFTEAFF.

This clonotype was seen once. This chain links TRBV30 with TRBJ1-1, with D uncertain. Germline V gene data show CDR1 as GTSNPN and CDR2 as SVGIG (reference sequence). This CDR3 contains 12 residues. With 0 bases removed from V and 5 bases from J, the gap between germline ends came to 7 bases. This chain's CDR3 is CAWSVLRTEAFF. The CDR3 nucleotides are TGTGCCTGGAGTGTACTCAGGACTGAAGCTTTCTTT.

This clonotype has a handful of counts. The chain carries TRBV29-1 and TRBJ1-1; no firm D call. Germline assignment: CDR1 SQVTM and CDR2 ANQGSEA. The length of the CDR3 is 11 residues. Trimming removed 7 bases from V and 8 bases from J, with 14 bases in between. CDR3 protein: CSAQVGLEAFF. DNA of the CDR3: TGCAGCGCTCAGGTGGGCTTAGAAGCTTTCTTT. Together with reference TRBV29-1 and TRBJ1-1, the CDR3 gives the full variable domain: SAVISQKPSRDICQRGTSLTIQCQVDSQVTMMFWYRQQPGQSLTLIATANQGSEATYESGFVIDKFPISRPNLTFSTLTVSNMSPEDSSIYLCSAQVGLEAFFGQGTRLTVV.

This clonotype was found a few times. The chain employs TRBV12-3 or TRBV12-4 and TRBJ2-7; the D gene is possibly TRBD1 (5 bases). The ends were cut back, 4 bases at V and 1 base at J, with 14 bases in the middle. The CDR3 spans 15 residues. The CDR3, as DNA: TGTGCCAGCAGTTCACGACGGACATTGTCCTACGAGCAGTACTTC. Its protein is CASSSRRTLSYEQYF.

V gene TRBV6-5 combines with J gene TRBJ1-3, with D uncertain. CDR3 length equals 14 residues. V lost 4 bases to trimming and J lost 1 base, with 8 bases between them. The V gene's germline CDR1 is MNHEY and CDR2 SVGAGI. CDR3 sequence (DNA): TGTGCCAGCAGTTGGGAAGGTTCTGGAAACACCATATATTTT. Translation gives CASSWEGSGNTIYF.

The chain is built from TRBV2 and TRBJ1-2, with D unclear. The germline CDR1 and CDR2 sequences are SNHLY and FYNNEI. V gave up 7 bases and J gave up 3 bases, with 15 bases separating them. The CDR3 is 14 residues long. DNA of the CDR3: TGTGCCAGCACGCGCCTAGCGGTTGACTATGGCTACACCTTC. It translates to CASTRLAVDYGYTF.

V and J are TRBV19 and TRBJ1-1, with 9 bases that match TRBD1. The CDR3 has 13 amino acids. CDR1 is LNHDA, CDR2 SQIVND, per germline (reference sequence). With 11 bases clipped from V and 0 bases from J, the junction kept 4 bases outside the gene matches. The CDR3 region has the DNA TGTGCCTCGGGACAGGGAATGAACACTGAAGCTTTCTTT. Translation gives CASGQGMNTEAFF.

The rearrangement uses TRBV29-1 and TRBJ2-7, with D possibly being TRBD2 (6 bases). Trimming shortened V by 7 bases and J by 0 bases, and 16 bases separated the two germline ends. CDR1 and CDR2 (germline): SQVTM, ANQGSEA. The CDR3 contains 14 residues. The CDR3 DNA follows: TGCAGCGCAAGGGACTTATCGAGCTCCTACGAGCAGTACTTC. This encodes CSARDLSSSYEQYF.

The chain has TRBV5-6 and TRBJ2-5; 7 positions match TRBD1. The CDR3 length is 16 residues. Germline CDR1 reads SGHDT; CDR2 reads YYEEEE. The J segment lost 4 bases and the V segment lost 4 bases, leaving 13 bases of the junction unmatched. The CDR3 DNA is TGTGCCAGCAGCACTCTTAAGAAACAGGGGTTAGAGACCCAGTACTTC. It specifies CASSTLKKQGLETQYF.

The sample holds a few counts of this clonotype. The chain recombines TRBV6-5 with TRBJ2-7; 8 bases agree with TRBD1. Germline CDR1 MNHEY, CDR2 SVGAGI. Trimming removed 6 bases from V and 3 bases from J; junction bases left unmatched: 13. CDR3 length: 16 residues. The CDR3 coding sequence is TGTGCCAGCAGCCCTGATACCGGACAGGGCTACTACGAGCAGTACTTC. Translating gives CASSPDTGQGYYEQYF.

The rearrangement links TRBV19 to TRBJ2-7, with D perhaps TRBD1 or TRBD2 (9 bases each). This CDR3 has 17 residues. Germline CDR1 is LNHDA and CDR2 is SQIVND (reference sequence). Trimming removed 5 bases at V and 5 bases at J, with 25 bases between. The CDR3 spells CASSPGTGQLAGHEQYF. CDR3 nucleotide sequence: TGTGCCAGTAGTCCCGGGACAGGGCAACTAGCGGGCCACGAGCAGTACTTC. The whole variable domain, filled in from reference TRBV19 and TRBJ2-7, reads DGGITQSPKYLFRKEGQNVTLSCEQNLNHDAMYWYRQDPGQGLRLIYYSQIVNDFQKGDIAEGYSVSREKKESFPLTVTSAQKNPTAFYLCASSPGTGQLAGHEQYFGPGTRLTVT.

In DNA, the CDR3 is TGCGCCAGCACCAACACAGGGAACCAAGAGACCCAGTACTTC. This codes for CASTNTGNQETQYF. The chain combines TRBV5-1 with TRBJ2-5; D perhaps matches TRBD1 (6 bases). Trimming shortened V by 6 bases and J by 0 bases, and 12 bases separated the two germline ends. The CDR3 runs to 14 residues. The germline CDR1 and CDR2 sequences are SGHRS and YFSETQ.

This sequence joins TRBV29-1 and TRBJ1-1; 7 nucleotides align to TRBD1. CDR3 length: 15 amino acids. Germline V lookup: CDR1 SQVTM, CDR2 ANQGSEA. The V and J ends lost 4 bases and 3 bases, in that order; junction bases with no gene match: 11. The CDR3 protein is CSVARDRKVHTEAFF. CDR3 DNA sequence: TGCAGCGTTGCCCGGGACAGAAAAGTACACACTGAAGCTTTCTTT.

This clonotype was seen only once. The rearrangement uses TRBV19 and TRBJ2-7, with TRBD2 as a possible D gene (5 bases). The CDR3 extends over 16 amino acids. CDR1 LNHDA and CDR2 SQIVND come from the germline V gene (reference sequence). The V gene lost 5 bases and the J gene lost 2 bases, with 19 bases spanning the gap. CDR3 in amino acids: CASSGLSGNYPYEQYF. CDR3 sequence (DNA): TGTGCCAGTAGTGGTTTATCCGGGAATTACCCCTACGAGCAGTACTTC.

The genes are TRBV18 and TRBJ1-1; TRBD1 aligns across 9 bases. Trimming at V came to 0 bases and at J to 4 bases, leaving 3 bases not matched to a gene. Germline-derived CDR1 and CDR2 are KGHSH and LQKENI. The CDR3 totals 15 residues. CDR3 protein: CASSPPTGGSTEAFF. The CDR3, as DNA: TGTGCCAGCTCACCACCGACAGGGGGATCCACTGAAGCTTTCTTT. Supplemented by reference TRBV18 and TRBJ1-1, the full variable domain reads NAGVMQNPRHLVRRRGQEARLRCSPMKGHSHVYWYRQLPEEGLKFMVYLQKENIIDESGMPKERFSAEFPKEGPSILRIQQVVRGDSAAYFCASSPPTGGSTEAFFGQGTRLTVV.

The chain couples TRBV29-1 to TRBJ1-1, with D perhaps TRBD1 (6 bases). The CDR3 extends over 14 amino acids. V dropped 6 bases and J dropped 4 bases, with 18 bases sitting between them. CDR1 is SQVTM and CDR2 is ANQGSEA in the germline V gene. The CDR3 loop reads CSVRWGARSTEAFF. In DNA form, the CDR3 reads TGCAGCGTGAGGTGGGGGGCGCGGAGCACTGAAGCTTTCTTT.

CDR3 loop: CASEDRAYEQYF. The CDR3 DNA reads as TGTGCCAGCGAGGACAGAGCCTACGAGCAGTACTTC. J is TRBJ2-7 and V is TRBV2; D possibly corresponds to TRBD1 (6 bases). CDR3 length: 12 residues. Germline loops: CDR1 SNHLY, CDR2 FYNNEI. V dropped 8 bases and J dropped 2 bases, with 10 bases sitting between them.

CDR3 coding DNA: TGTGCCAGCAGCTTGCTCCCGGGGGAAACTGGAAACACCATATATTTT. It is translated as CASSLLPGETGNTIYF. The rearrangement links TRBV5-5 to TRBJ1-3; D might be TRBD1 (5 bases). The germline V and J ends were trimmed by 1 base and 2 bases, with 13 bases remaining between them. CDR3 length: 16 residues. CDR1 and CDR2 from the germline V gene are SGHKS and YYEKEE (reference sequence).

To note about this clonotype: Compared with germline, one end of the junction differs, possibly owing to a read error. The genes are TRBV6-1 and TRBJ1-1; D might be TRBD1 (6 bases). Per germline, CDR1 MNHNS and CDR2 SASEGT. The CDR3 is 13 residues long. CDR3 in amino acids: CASSEPWTAEAFF. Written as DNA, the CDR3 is TGCGCCAGCAGTGAACCCTGGACAGCTGAAGCTTTCTTT.

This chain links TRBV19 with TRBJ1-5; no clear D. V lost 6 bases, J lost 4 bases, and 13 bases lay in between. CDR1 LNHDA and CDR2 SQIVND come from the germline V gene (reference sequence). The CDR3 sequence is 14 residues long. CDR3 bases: TGTGCCAGTAGAAATAACAGCAAGAATCAGCCCCAGCATTTT. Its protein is CASRNNSKNQPQHF.

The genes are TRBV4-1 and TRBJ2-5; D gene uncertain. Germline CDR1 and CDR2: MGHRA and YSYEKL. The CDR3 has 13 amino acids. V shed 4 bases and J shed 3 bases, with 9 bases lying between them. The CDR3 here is CASSLRLKETQYF. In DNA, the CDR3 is TGCGCCAGCAGCCTCAGGCTGAAAGAGACCCAGTACTTC.

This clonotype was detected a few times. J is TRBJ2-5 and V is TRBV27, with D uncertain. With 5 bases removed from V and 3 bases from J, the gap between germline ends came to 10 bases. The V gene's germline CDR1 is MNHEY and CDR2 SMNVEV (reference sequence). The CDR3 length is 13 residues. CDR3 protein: CASSQWVKETQYF. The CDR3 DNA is TGTGCCAGCAGTCAATGGGTGAAAGAGACCCAGTACTTC.

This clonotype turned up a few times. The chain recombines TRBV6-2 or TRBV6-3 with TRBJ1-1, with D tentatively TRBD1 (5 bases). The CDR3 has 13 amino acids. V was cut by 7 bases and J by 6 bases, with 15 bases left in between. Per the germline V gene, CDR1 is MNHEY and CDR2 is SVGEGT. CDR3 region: CASIEGFGAEAFF. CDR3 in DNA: TGTGCCAGCATCGAGGGGTTCGGGGCTGAAGCTTTCTTT.

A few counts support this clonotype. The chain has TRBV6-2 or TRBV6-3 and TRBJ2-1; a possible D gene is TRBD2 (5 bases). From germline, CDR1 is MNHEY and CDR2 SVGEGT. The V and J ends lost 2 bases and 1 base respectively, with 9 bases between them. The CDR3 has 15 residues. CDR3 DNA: TGTGCCAGCAGTTACGTAGCGTGGTCCTACAATGAGCAGTTCTTC. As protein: CASSYVAWSYNEQFF.